The rows below give T cell receptor beta chains drawn from one sample of a study of cytomegalovirus exposure and HLA in healthy donors. TCRdb's copy holds only in-frame clones and misses some; the assay was immunoSEQ multiplex PCR. The profile shows 90,000 to 130,000 clones, roughly four fifths of them singletons. Material for sequencing was PBMCs. These receptors were taken from a man under 40 in good health and CMV-seropositive. Both conserved end residues are part of each CDR3. The D gene is left open where the match is weak. The size of a clone is reported for some rows only, either as once, few or many, or as a class for expanded clones.

clone_size j_call v_call d_call cdr3_nt cdr3_aa
NA TRBJ2-1 TRBV30 TRBD2 TGTGCCTGGAGTGGACTAGCCGTTAATGAGCAGTTCTTC CAWSGLAVNEQFF
NA TRBJ2-2 TRBV9 NA TGTGCCAGCAGCGTTCAGGGGAACACCGGGGAGCTGTTTTTT CASSVQGNTGELFF
NA TRBJ2-2 TRBV5-1 NA TGCGCCAGCAGCGAAAGATACGGAGGCACCGGGGAGCTGTTTTTT CASSERYGGTGELFF
NA TRBJ1-2 TRBV28 NA TGTGCCAGCAGTTTATTGCTGGGCGGCTACACCTTC CASSLLLGGYTF
NA TRBJ2-3 TRBV10-3 TRBD1 TGTGCCATCAGGGGACAGGGTCAAGATACGCAGTATTTT CAIRGQGQDTQYF
NA TRBJ1-2 TRBV28 TRBD1 TGTGCCAGCAGTTTAACAGGGGTATCGGGCTATGGCTACACCTTC CASSLTGVSGYGYTF
NA TRBJ2-1 TRBV2 TRBD2 TGTGCCAGCAGCCTCAGCGGGAGCTCCTACAATGAGCAGTTCTTC CASSLSGSSYNEQFF
NA TRBJ1-4 TRBV7-9 NA TGTGCCAGCAGCCCGTATTCACCGGGACTGATTAATGAAAAACTGTTTTTT CASSPYSPGLINEKLFF
NA TRBJ1-1 TRBV9 NA TGTGCCAGCAGCGACCTCCAGGGTTGGGGGGACACTGAAGCTTTCTTT CASSDLQGWGDTEAFF
NA TRBJ1-5 TRBV6-1 NA TGTGCCAGCATGGCAGGTTATTCTCGCAATCAGCCCCAGCATTTT CASMAGYSRNQPQHF
NA TRBJ1-2 TRBV5-4 NA TGTGCCAGCAGCTCCGGCGGGGTAGACTATGGCTACACCTTC CASSSGGVDYGYTF
NA TRBJ2-1 TRBV19 TRBD2 TGTGCCAGTACTAACACCGGACTAGCGGGGGGAAGCTCCTACAATGAGCAGTTCTTC CASTNTGLAGGSSYNEQFF
NA TRBJ2-7 TRBV5-4 NA TGTGCCAGCCCCGACAGCCCCCTCTACGAGCAGTACTTC CASPDSPLYEQYF
NA TRBJ2-2 TRBV7-2 NA TGTGCCAGCACCTGGAACACCGGGGAGCTGTTTTTT CASTWNTGELFF
few TRBJ2-3 TRBV5-4 NA TGTGCCAGCAGCCCCCGACAGGGGAGGGCGGATACGCAGTATTTT CASSPRQGRADTQYF
NA TRBJ2-7 TRBV4-1 TRBD2 TGCGCCAGCAGCCAAGGGGGACTAGCGGTCTACGAGCAGTACTTC CASSQGGLAVYEQYF
NA TRBJ2-7 TRBV4-2 TRBD2 TGTGCCAGCAGCCAAGAAGTAGCGGGGGCCACCTACGAGCAGTACTTC CASSQEVAGATYEQYF
NA TRBJ1-1 TRBV5-1 NA TGCGCCAGCAGCGCGGGTGCAAAGACTGAAGCTTTCTTT CASSAGAKTEAFF
NA TRBJ2-3 TRBV5-1 TRBD1 TGCGCCAGCAGCTTCCGGGACAGGGGAACTTTTAGCACAGATACGCAGTATTTT CASSFRDRGTFSTDTQYF
NA TRBJ1-5 TRBV5-8 TRBD1 TGTGCCAGCAGCTTGATTCAGGGGGTTCAGCCCCAGCATTTT CASSLIQGVQPQHF
NA TRBJ1-1 TRBV5-4 TRBD1 TGTGCCAGCAGCTCCCTCGACAGGGGTGATGAAGCTTTCTTT CASSSLDRGDEAFF
few TRBJ2-1 TRBV28 TRBD1 TGTGCCAGCAGTTCGGGACAGGGGGCGGAGAATGAGCAGTTCTTC CASSSGQGAENEQFF
once TRBJ1-4 TRBV5-1 NA TGCGCCAGCAGCTTGCCCGGGCAGGGCGGTGAAAAACTGTTTTTT CASSLPGQGGEKLFF
NA TRBJ2-1 TRBV9 TRBD2 TGTGCCAGCAGCGTACTAGCGGGGGCCTCCTACAATGAGCAGTTCTTC CASSVLAGASYNEQFF
NA TRBJ2-7 TRBV5-1 NA TGCGCCAGCAGACAGGAGCCTATGTCCTACGAGCAGTACTTC CASRQEPMSYEQYF
NA TRBJ2-7 TRBV7-2 NA TGTGCCAGCAGCCCACAGGGGGGGTCCTACGAGCAGTACTTC CASSPQGGSYEQYF
few TRBJ1-2 TRBV30 NA TGTGCCTGGGGGGCGCAGGGCTATGGCTACACCTTC CAWGAQGYGYTF
NA TRBJ2-2 TRBV4-1 TRBD1 TGCGCCAGCAGCCATCTCGACAGGGAGAACACCGGGGAGCTGTTTTTT CASSHLDRENTGELFF
NA TRBJ2-7 TRBV19 NA TGTGCCAGTAGTGCACAGGGTGCAGGAATCCACGAGCAGTACTTC CASSAQGAGIHEQYF